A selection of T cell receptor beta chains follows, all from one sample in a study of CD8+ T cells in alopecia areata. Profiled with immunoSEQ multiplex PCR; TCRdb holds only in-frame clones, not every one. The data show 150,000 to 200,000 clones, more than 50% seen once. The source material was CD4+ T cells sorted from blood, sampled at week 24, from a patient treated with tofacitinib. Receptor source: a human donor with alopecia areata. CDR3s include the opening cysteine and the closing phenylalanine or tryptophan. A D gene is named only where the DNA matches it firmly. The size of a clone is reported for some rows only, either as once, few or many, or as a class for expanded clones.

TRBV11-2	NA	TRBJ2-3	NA	CASSPGARDTQYF	TGTGCCAGCAGCCCGGGGGCCAGAGATACGCAGTATTTT
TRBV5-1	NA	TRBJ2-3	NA	CASSPGKTTDTQYF	TGCGCCAGCAGCCCGGGTAAGACCACAGATACGCAGTATTTT
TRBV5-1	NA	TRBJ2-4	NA	CASSLGEENIQYF	TGCGCCAGCAGCTTGGGAGAAGAAAACATTCAGTACTTC
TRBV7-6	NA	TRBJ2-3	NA	CASSLGWRGAPADTQYF	TGTGCCAGCAGCTTAGGGTGGCGTGGGGCCCCGGCAGATACGCAGTATTTT
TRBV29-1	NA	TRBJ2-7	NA	CSAGGIYADEQYF	TGCAGCGCCGGTGGTATATACGCTGACGAGCAGTACTTC
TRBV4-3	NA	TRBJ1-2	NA	CASSQEDSHYGYTF	TGCGCCAGCAGCCAAGAAGATTCTCACTATGGCTACACCTTC
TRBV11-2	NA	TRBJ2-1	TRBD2	CASSLVLAGVGNEQFF	TGTGCCAGCAGCTTAGTTTTAGCGGGCGTGGGTAATGAGCAGTTCTTC
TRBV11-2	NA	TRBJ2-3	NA	CASSLADTQYF	TGTGCCAGCAGCTTAGCCGATACGCAGTATTTT
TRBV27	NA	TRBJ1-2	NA	CASSPGRNYGYTF	TGTGCCAGCAGTCCCGGACGGAACTATGGCTACACCTTC
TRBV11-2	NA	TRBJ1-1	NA	CASSLLAGRTEAFF	TGTGCCAGCAGCTTACTTGCGGGGAGAACTGAAGCTTTCTTT
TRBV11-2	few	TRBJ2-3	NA	CASSRQQGDTQYF	TGTGCCAGCAGCCGACAACAGGGAGATACGCAGTATTTT
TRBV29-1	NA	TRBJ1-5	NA	CSVQETENQPQHF	TGCAGCGTTCAGGAGACGGAGAATCAGCCCCAGCATTTT
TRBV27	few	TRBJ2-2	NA	CASSLIGQNTGELFF	TGTGCCAGCAGTTTGATCGGACAGAACACCGGGGAGCTGTTTTTT
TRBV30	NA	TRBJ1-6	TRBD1	CAWSVTGTDSPLHF	TGTGCCTGGAGTGTTACAGGGACAGACTCACCCCTCCACTTT
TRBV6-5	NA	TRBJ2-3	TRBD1	CASRSGQHTDTQYF	TGTGCCAGCAGATCGGGACAGCACACAGATACGCAGTATTTT
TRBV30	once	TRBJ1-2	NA	CAWSSGSYGYTF	TGTGCCTGGAGTTCGGGGTCCTATGGCTACACCTTC
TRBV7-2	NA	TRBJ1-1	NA	CASSPAVVTEAFF	TGTGCCAGCAGCCCGGCCGTAGTAACTGAAGCTTTCTTT
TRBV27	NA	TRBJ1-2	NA	CASTSQGSYGYTF	TGTGCCAGCACCTCCCAAGGAAGCTATGGCTACACCTTC
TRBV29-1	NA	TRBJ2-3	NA	CSVEPPGRTDTQYF	TGCAGCGTTGAACCCCCTGGCCGCACAGATACGCAGTATTTT
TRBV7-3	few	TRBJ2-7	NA	CASSLGGSPNEQYF	TGTGCCAGCAGCTTAGGCGGCAGTCCCAACGAGCAGTACTTC
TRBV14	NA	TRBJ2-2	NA	CASSQSRGIANTGELFF	TGTGCCAGCAGCCAATCAAGGGGGATCGCGAACACCGGGGAGCTGTTTTTT
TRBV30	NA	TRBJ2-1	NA	CAWSRTDNEQFF	TGTGCCTGGAGTAGGACTGACAATGAGCAGTTCTTC
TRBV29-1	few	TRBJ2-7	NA	CSVSDSYEQYF	TGCAGCGTATCAGACTCCTACGAGCAGTACTTC
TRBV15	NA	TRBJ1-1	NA	CATSRAGVGTEAFF	TGTGCCACCAGCAGAGCAGGGGTCGGGACTGAAGCTTTCTTT
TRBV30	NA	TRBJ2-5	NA	CAWRVGETQYF	TGTGCCTGGAGGGTCGGAGAGACCCAGTACTTC
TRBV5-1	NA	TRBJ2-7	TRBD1	CASSSSSPTGVVGEQYF	TGCGCCAGCAGCTCCTCGTCCCCGACAGGGGTAGTGGGTGAGCAGTACTTC
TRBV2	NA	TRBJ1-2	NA	CASSVEGTGYTF	TGTGCCAGCAGTGTAGAGGGAACGGGCTACACCTTC
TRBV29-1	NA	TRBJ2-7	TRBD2	CSVKLTSGGYEQYF	TGCAGCGTCAAACTGACTAGCGGGGGTTACGAGCAGTACTTC
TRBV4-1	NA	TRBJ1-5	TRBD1	CASSQEGRGLRQPQHF	TGCGCCAGCAGCCAAGAGGGGAGGGGGCTTCGTCAGCCCCAGCATTTT
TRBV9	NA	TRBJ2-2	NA	CASSEHLGNTGELFF	TGTGCCAGCAGCGAACACCTTGGGAACACCGGGGAGCTGTTTTTT
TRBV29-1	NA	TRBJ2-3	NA	CSVESHGGGPNTQYF	TGCAGCGTTGAATCCCATGGTGGGGGGCCCAATACGCAGTATTTT
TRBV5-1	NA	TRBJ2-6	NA	CASSLTGLYDSGANVLTF	TGCGCCAGCAGCTTAACAGGCCTTTACGACTCTGGGGCCAACGTCCTGACTTTC